The rows below give T cell receptor beta chains drawn from one sample of a study of cytomegalovirus exposure and HLA in healthy donors. Sequencing was performed with immunoSEQ multiplex PCR; in TCRdb, only in-frame clones are kept and a portion is missing. Here the sample spans around 190,000 clones, around 85% being singletons. Material: PBMCs. The origin of the receptors is a man younger than 35 in good health and CMV-seropositive. Each CDR3 is given with its conserved first and last residue. Fields, in order: clone size, D gene, CDR3 length, V gene, J gene, CDR3 protein, CDR3 DNA. D genes are given only for firm matches. Size tells how often a clone was seen (once, few, many) or the class of an expanded clone, and some rows leave it out.

clone size: .
D gene: TRBD2
CDR3 length: 14
V gene: TRBV29-1
J gene: TRBJ2-1
CDR3 protein: CSVGREGSYNEQFF
CDR3 DNA: TGCAGCGTGGGGAGGGAGGGTTCCTACAATGAGCAGTTCTTC

clone size: once
D gene: TRBD2
CDR3 length: 18
V gene: TRBV7-9
J gene: TRBJ2-2
CDR3 protein: CASSLAPGLAENTGELFF
CDR3 DNA: TGTGCCAGCAGCTTAGCCCCGGGACTAGCGGAAAACACCGGGGAGCTGTTTTTT

clone size: .
D gene: TRBD1
CDR3 length: 16
V gene: TRBV9
J gene: TRBJ2-1
CDR3 protein: CASSPPGQGAYNEQFF
CDR3 DNA: TGTGCCAGCAGCCCCCCTGGACAGGGGGCCTACAATGAGCAGTTCTTC

clone size: .
D gene: TRBD2
CDR3 length: 14
V gene: TRBV5-4
J gene: TRBJ2-1
CDR3 protein: CASSSGGPYNEQFF
CDR3 DNA: TGTGCCAGCAGCTCGGGGGGGCCCTACAATGAGCAGTTCTTC

clone size: .
D gene: .
CDR3 length: 14
V gene: TRBV10-2
J gene: TRBJ1-1
CDR3 protein: CASSVIGMNTEAFF
CDR3 DNA: TGCGCCAGCAGTGTTATCGGGATGAACACTGAAGCTTTCTTT

clone size: .
D gene: .
CDR3 length: 14
V gene: TRBV2
J gene: TRBJ1-1
CDR3 protein: CASRRQILGTEAFF
CDR3 DNA: TGTGCCAGCAGAAGACAGATCCTGGGCACTGAAGCTTTCTTT

clone size: .
D gene: TRBD1
CDR3 length: 16
V gene: TRBV6-5
J gene: TRBJ1-2
CDR3 protein: CASSYSGRGPSYGYTF
CDR3 DNA: TGTGCCAGCAGTTACTCAGGCAGGGGGCCGAGCTATGGCTACACCTTC

clone size: .
D gene: .
CDR3 length: 13
V gene: TRBV2
J gene: TRBJ2-7
CDR3 protein: CARGQGVPSEQYF
CDR3 DNA: TGTGCCAGGGGTCAAGGGGTTCCCAGCGAGCAGTACTTC

clone size: .
D gene: .
CDR3 length: 13
V gene: TRBV27
J gene: TRBJ2-1
CDR3 protein: CASSLWGENEQFF
CDR3 DNA: TGTGCCAGCAGTTTATGGGGGGAAAATGAGCAGTTCTTC

clone size: .
D gene: .
CDR3 length: 15
V gene: TRBV5-1
J gene: TRBJ2-2
CDR3 protein: CASSWDFTNTGELFF
CDR3 DNA: TGCGCCAGCAGCTGGGACTTTACGAACACCGGGGAGCTGTTTTTT

clone size: .
D gene: TRBD1
CDR3 length: 16
V gene: TRBV7-9
J gene: TRBJ1-4
CDR3 protein: CASSHASGQGARWLFF
CDR3 DNA: TGTGCCAGCAGCCACGCCTCGGGACAGGGGGCGCGGTGGCTGTTTTTT

clone size: .
D gene: TRBD1
CDR3 length: 14
V gene: TRBV6-6
J gene: TRBJ1-1
CDR3 protein: CASSYPTGLAEAFF
CDR3 DNA: TGTGCCAGCAGTTACCCGACAGGGCTCGCTGAAGCTTTCTTT

clone size: .
D gene: TRBD1
CDR3 length: 15
V gene: TRBV5-4
J gene: TRBJ2-5
CDR3 protein: CASSLADRGQETQYF
CDR3 DNA: TGTGCCAGCAGCTTGGCAGACAGGGGGCAAGAGACCCAGTACTTC

clone size: once
D gene: .
CDR3 length: 15
V gene: TRBV28
J gene: TRBJ2-3
CDR3 protein: CASSQSLRSPDTQYF
CDR3 DNA: TGTGCCAGCAGTCAGTCCTTGAGGTCCCCAGATACGCAGTATTTT

clone size: .
D gene: TRBD2
CDR3 length: 14
V gene: TRBV11-2
J gene: TRBJ2-3
CDR3 protein: CASSLGGGVYTQYF
CDR3 DNA: TGTGCCAGCAGCTTAGGGGGGGGAGTCTATACGCAGTATTTT

clone size: .
D gene: TRBD1
CDR3 length: 16
V gene: TRBV28
J gene: TRBJ1-1
CDR3 protein: CASSLGSTGDATEAFF
CDR3 DNA: TGTGCCAGCAGTTTAGGATCGACAGGGGATGCCACTGAAGCTTTCTTT

clone size: .
D gene: .
CDR3 length: 13
V gene: TRBV7-9
J gene: TRBJ1-1
CDR3 protein: CASSGMGSTEAFF
CDR3 DNA: TGTGCCAGCTCGGGCATGGGGAGCACTGAAGCTTTCTTT

clone size: .
D gene: TRBD1
CDR3 length: 14
V gene: TRBV30
J gene: TRBJ1-3
CDR3 protein: CAWSPGQGRNTIYF
CDR3 DNA: TGTGCCTGGAGTCCTGGACAGGGAAGAAACACCATATATTTT

clone size: once
D gene: .
CDR3 length: 13
V gene: TRBV23-1
J gene: TRBJ1-2
CDR3 protein: CPGGGVGNYGYTF
CDR3 DNA: TGCCCCGGCGGGGGGGTGGGAAATTATGGCTACACCTTC

clone size: .
D gene: .
CDR3 length: 15
V gene: TRBV5-4
J gene: TRBJ2-7
CDR3 protein: CASSLPGWPSGEQYF
CDR3 DNA: TGTGCCAGCAGCTTGCCGGGATGGCCCTCTGGGGAGCAGTACTTC

clone size: .
D gene: TRBD2
CDR3 length: 12
V gene: TRBV28
J gene: TRBJ2-7
CDR3 protein: CASSPLAGARYF
CDR3 DNA: TGTGCCAGCAGTCCCCTCGCGGGAGCACGGTACTTC

clone size: .
D gene: .
CDR3 length: 16
V gene: TRBV10-3
J gene: TRBJ2-1
CDR3 protein: CAISESLAEPYNEQFF
CDR3 DNA: TGTGCCATCAGTGAGAGTTTAGCGGAACCCTACAATGAGCAGTTCTTC

clone size: .
D gene: .
CDR3 length: 12
V gene: TRBV7-9
J gene: TRBJ2-2
CDR3 protein: CASSYGSGELFF
CDR3 DNA: TGTGCCAGCAGTTACGGGTCCGGGGAGCTGTTTTTT

clone size: .
D gene: .
CDR3 length: 13
V gene: TRBV7-9
J gene: TRBJ2-2
CDR3 protein: CASSLTGPGELFF
CDR3 DNA: TGTGCCAGCAGCTTAACAGGGCCCGGGGAGCTGTTTTTT

clone size: .
D gene: .
CDR3 length: 16
V gene: TRBV4-2
J gene: TRBJ1-3
CDR3 protein: CASSQEGGLSGNTIYF
CDR3 DNA: TGTGCCAGCAGCCAAGAGGGGGGTCTCTCTGGAAACACCATATATTTT

clone size: .
D gene: .
CDR3 length: 14
V gene: TRBV4-1
J gene: TRBJ2-5
CDR3 protein: CASSQSTGGQTQYF
CDR3 DNA: TGCGCCAGCAGCCAATCTACCGGAGGACAGACCCAGTACTTC

clone size: .
D gene: .
CDR3 length: 15
V gene: TRBV5-8
J gene: TRBJ2-1
CDR3 protein: CASSLRARRYNEQFF
CDR3 DNA: TGTGCCAGCAGCTTGCGAGCGAGGCGATACAATGAGCAGTTCTTC

clone size: .
D gene: TRBD1
CDR3 length: 15
V gene: TRBV11-2
J gene: TRBJ1-1
CDR3 protein: CASRLSTGLDTEAFF
CDR3 DNA: TGTGCCAGCAGATTGTCGACAGGGCTCGACACTGAAGCTTTCTTT

clone size: .
D gene: .
CDR3 length: 15
V gene: TRBV6-5
J gene: TRBJ1-2
CDR3 protein: CASSYSEQGGDGYTF
CDR3 DNA: TGTGCCAGCAGTTACTCAGAACAGGGAGGGGATGGCTACACCTTC

clone size: .
D gene: .
CDR3 length: 14
V gene: TRBV6-5
J gene: TRBJ1-2
CDR3 protein: CASSYAQNHYGYTF
CDR3 DNA: TGTGCCAGCAGTTACGCTCAGAATCACTATGGCTACACCTTC

clone size: .
D gene: TRBD1
CDR3 length: 13
V gene: TRBV28
J gene: TRBJ2-7
CDR3 protein: CASKGTGSYEQYF
CDR3 DNA: TGTGCCAGCAAGGGGACAGGGTCCTACGAGCAGTACTTC

clone size: .
D gene: .
CDR3 length: 15
V gene: TRBV11-3
J gene: TRBJ2-7
CDR3 protein: CASSPSRGLSYEQYF
CDR3 DNA: TGTGCCAGCAGCCCCAGCAGGGGCCTCTCCTACGAGCAGTACTTC

clone size: .
D gene: TRBD1
CDR3 length: 17
V gene: TRBV15
J gene: TRBJ2-1
CDR3 protein: CATRHGAGTVPFDEQFF
CDR3 DNA: TGTGCCACCAGGCACGGAGCCGGGACAGTGCCTTTCGATGAGCAGTTCTTC

clone size: .
D gene: .
CDR3 length: 11
V gene: TRBV27
J gene: TRBJ2-7
CDR3 protein: CASSSGYEQYF
CDR3 DNA: TGTGCCAGCAGTTCGGGGTACGAGCAGTACTTC

clone size: .
D gene: TRBD1
CDR3 length: 17
V gene: TRBV28
J gene: TRBJ1-5
CDR3 protein: CASSMGQGAPGNQPQHF
CDR3 DNA: TGTGCCAGCAGTATGGGACAGGGGGCGCCTGGCAATCAGCCCCAGCATTTT

clone size: once
D gene: TRBD2
CDR3 length: 18
V gene: TRBV14
J gene: TRBJ2-3
CDR3 protein: CASSQEPASGGRTDTQYF
CDR3 DNA: TGTGCCAGCAGCCAAGAGCCGGCTAGCGGGGGCCGCACAGATACGCAGTATTTT

clone size: .
D gene: .
CDR3 length: 16
V gene: TRBV5-1
J gene: TRBJ2-3
CDR3 protein: CASSLTTGAPTDTQYF
CDR3 DNA: TGCGCCAGCAGCTTGACAACAGGAGCACCCACAGATACGCAGTATTTT

clone size: .
D gene: .
CDR3 length: 21
V gene: TRBV7-8
J gene: TRBJ2-1
CDR3 protein: CASSSSWPQTRGEQSYNEQFF
CDR3 DNA: TGTGCCAGCAGTTCTTCCTGGCCACAGACTAGAGGGGAACAATCCTACAATGAGCAGTTCTTC

clone size: .
D gene: .
CDR3 length: 14
V gene: TRBV28
J gene: TRBJ1-2
CDR3 protein: CASSSPQGNYGYTF
CDR3 DNA: TGTGCCAGCAGTTCCCCCCAGGGAAACTATGGCTACACCTTC

clone size: .
D gene: TRBD1
CDR3 length: 13
V gene: TRBV7-3
J gene: TRBJ2-5
CDR3 protein: CASSLTGVETQYF
CDR3 DNA: TGTGCCAGCAGCCTGACAGGGGTTGAGACCCAGTACTTC

clone size: once
D gene: .
CDR3 length: 15
V gene: TRBV5-6
J gene: TRBJ2-7
CDR3 protein: CASSLGGQGIYEQYF
CDR3 DNA: TGTGCCAGCAGCTTGGGGGGTCAGGGGATCTACGAGCAGTACTTC

clone size: .
D gene: TRBD2
CDR3 length: 16
V gene: TRBV7-2
J gene: TRBJ2-3
CDR3 protein: CASSLGGGGFTDTQYF
CDR3 DNA: TGTGCCAGCAGCTTAGGCGGGGGGGGCTTCACAGATACGCAGTATTTT

clone size: .
D gene: TRBD1
CDR3 length: 15
V gene: TRBV6-5
J gene: TRBJ1-3
CDR3 protein: CASSYSLEGADTIYF
CDR3 DNA: TGTGCCAGCAGTTACTCTTTGGAGGGGGCGGACACCATATATTTT

clone size: .
D gene: .
CDR3 length: 14
V gene: TRBV28
J gene: TRBJ2-7
CDR3 protein: CASSLFTGNNEQYF
CDR3 DNA: TGTGCCAGCAGTTTATTTACAGGGAACAACGAGCAGTACTTC

clone size: .
D gene: .
CDR3 length: 13
V gene: TRBV7-2
J gene: TRBJ1-1
CDR3 protein: CASSLKGGAEAFF
CDR3 DNA: TGTGCCAGCAGCTTAAAAGGGGGGGCAGAAGCTTTCTTT

clone size: once
D gene: .
CDR3 length: 15
V gene: TRBV7-9
J gene: TRBJ2-5
CDR3 protein: CASTPPGRLQETQYF
CDR3 DNA: TGTGCCAGCACCCCCCCAGGGCGATTACAAGAGACCCAGTACTTC

clone size: .
D gene: TRBD2
CDR3 length: 14
V gene: TRBV9
J gene: TRBJ2-3
CDR3 protein: CASSAVAGAHTQYF
CDR3 DNA: TGTGCCAGCAGCGCCGTAGCGGGAGCACATACGCAGTATTTT

clone size: few
D gene: .
CDR3 length: 13
V gene: TRBV7-3
J gene: TRBJ2-1
CDR3 protein: CASSPNPDSEQFF
CDR3 DNA: TGTGCCAGCAGCCCTAACCCGGACAGCGAGCAGTTCTTC

clone size: .
D gene: .
CDR3 length: 13
V gene: TRBV7-3
J gene: TRBJ1-3
CDR3 protein: CASPLSAGNTIYF
CDR3 DNA: TGTGCCAGCCCCCTGAGTGCTGGAAACACCATATATTTT

clone size: .
D gene: .
CDR3 length: 15
V gene: TRBV30
J gene: TRBJ1-1
CDR3 protein: CAWSPQGRGNTEAFF
CDR3 DNA: TGTGCCTGGAGTCCCCAGGGCAGGGGGAACACTGAAGCTTTCTTT

clone size: many
D gene: .
CDR3 length: 16
V gene: TRBV6-1
J gene: TRBJ2-6
CDR3 protein: CASSEQVSSGANVLTF
CDR3 DNA: TGTGCCAGCAGTGAACAGGTCAGCTCTGGGGCCAACGTCCTGACTTTC

clone size: .
D gene: .
CDR3 length: 14
V gene: TRBV6-5
J gene: TRBJ1-1
CDR3 protein: CASSYSAGNTEAFF
CDR3 DNA: TGTGCCAGCAGTTACTCCGCGGGGAACACTGAAGCTTTCTTT

clone size: .
D gene: TRBD1
CDR3 length: 17
V gene: TRBV28
J gene: TRBJ1-4
CDR3 protein: CASRHYRGRLTNEKLFF
CDR3 DNA: TGTGCCAGCAGGCACTACAGGGGGCGTCTAACTAATGAAAAACTGTTTTTT

clone size: .
D gene: TRBD1
CDR3 length: 18
V gene: TRBV6-1
J gene: TRBJ1-4
CDR3 protein: CASSEGQGALGTNEKLFF
CDR3 DNA: TGTGCCAGCAGTGAGGGACAGGGGGCGCTTGGGACTAATGAAAAACTGTTTTTT

clone size: few
D gene: .
CDR3 length: 14
V gene: TRBV11-2
J gene: TRBJ1-2
CDR3 protein: CASSPRVGGHGYTF
CDR3 DNA: TGTGCCAGCAGCCCGCGGGTAGGAGGGCACGGCTACACCTTC

clone size: .
D gene: TRBD1
CDR3 length: 13
V gene: TRBV2
J gene: TRBJ1-5
CDR3 protein: CASSGTGDQPQHF
CDR3 DNA: TGTGCCAGCAGTGGAACAGGGGATCAGCCCCAGCATTTT

clone size: .
D gene: .
CDR3 length: 13
V gene: TRBV10-2
J gene: TRBJ2-2
CDR3 protein: CASSELAAGELFF
CDR3 DNA: TGCGCCAGCAGTGAGTTAGCGGCCGGGGAGCTGTTTTTT

clone size: .
D gene: TRBD1
CDR3 length: 16
V gene: TRBV28
J gene: TRBJ2-7
CDR3 protein: CASSLHRDRSSYEQYF
CDR3 DNA: TGTGCCAGCAGTCTTCACCGGGACAGGTCTTCCTACGAGCAGTACTTC

clone size: .
D gene: TRBD2
CDR3 length: 15
V gene: TRBV5-1
J gene: TRBJ2-1
CDR3 protein: CASSLGLAGGNEQFF
CDR3 DNA: TGCGCCAGCAGCTTGGGACTAGCGGGAGGCAATGAGCAGTTCTTC

clone size: .
D gene: .
CDR3 length: 14
V gene: TRBV30
J gene: TRBJ1-5
CDR3 protein: CAWSGGSGNQPQHF
CDR3 DNA: TGTGCCTGGAGTGGAGGTTCGGGCAATCAGCCCCAGCATTTT